Included here is one T cell receptor (beta chain) sequence, with context. In its sample, this clone was seen a few times. Its antigen remains undetermined. Per-base qualities were not stored, and no clone one base away is much larger. Library generation was performed with the immunoSEQ multiplex PCR assay. The multiplex PCR relied on a mix of 60 forward primers for TCR Vbeta segments and 13 reverse primers for TCR Jbeta segments. Amplification of the CDR3 region of rearranged TCR beta genes was performed with a multiplex PCR assay on genomic DNA. Amplified TCR beta libraries were sequenced as 87-base-pair reads on the Illumina HiSeq System. The paper's processing steps were these. A later analysis counted about 82 million unique TCR beta chains across the 666 repertoires, and 9.5 million to 11 million of these chains were shared by at least two donors. A nearest-neighbor algorithm error-corrected the raw reads and collapsed the reads into unique sequences, merging closely related sequences to remove PCR and sequencing errors. To assign V, D and J gene segments, CDR3 sequences were aligned to IMGT reference sequences. For a sequence to be retained, a match of at least six nucleotides was required to both a V gene segment and a J gene segment. A rearrangement counted as productive if the CDR3 had no stop codons and remained in frame with V and J, and every other rearrangement counted as non-productive. Following IMGT convention, CDR3 was defined as the stretch from the second conserved V-encoded cysteine up to the conserved J-encoded phenylalanine. The earlier analysis of fewer than 700 of the donors excluded sequences that lacked an unambiguous match to a single V gene segment. In an earlier analysis of approximately 550 of the donors, V segments were called functional above 56.7% productive rearrangements and were called segregating when the between-donor standard deviation exceeded 5%. A statistical classification framework was built to diagnose cytomegalovirus status from the catalog of TCR beta chain sequences. V and J gene assignment, in a later analysis, came from comparing TCR nucleotide sequences with IMGT/GENE-DB human TR gene sequences. The TCRdist pipeline was used in a later analysis to assign CDR3 sequences and most-parsimonious VDJ recombination scenarios. A later analysis defined each TCR beta chain by its CDR3 amino acid sequence plus V-gene family, and excluded reads lacking a unique V-gene family. In a later analysis, fewer than 600 highly shared, low-generation-probability nucleotide sequences were removed to address suspected cross-contamination and a sequencing artifact. A later analysis calculated a clonal expansion index for each public chain from normalized within-repertoire ranks of inferred template counts. In a later analysis, generation probabilities were computed using a VDJ recombination model fitted to out-of-frame rearrangements, and the results were checked against IGoR. Hypergeometric tests were used in a later analysis to score TCR-TCR, TCR-HLA and TCR-CMV co-occurrence, with a repertoire-size bias correction applied to the TCR pairs. False discovery rates were estimated in a later analysis by permuting HLA or CMV assignments 20 times. In a later analysis, co-occurring TCRs were grouped using DBSCAN, and TCRdist sequence similarity was added for clustering within HLA-allele-positive subsets. Repertoires with fewer than 30,000 or more than 120,000 public chains, plus five repertoires with anomalous nucleotide sharing, were excluded from co-occurrence clustering. Held by TCRdb, this immuneACCESS table contains in-frame sequences only and omits some clones. Under half of the omission traces to an unresolved V gene where checked; the cause of the rest is unknown. That table is the source of V, J and clone size, and D and trimming were worked out from the DNA. The sample table records some 130,000 clones; roughly four fifths of these occur just once. Clones ranked in the top ten supply over 8.5% of the sample.

Relative to germline, V is missing 5 bases and J is missing 14 bases, with 5 bases of the junction outside any gene match. Measured from the cysteine to the phenylalanine, the CDR3 is 12 residues long. The CDR3 DNA has 36 bases and is translated from base 1. The germline V gene provides CDR1 SGHTA and CDR2 FQGNSA. This sample is drawn from a study of cytomegalovirus exposure and HLA in healthy donors (TCRdb year 2017). Study-wide context: In an earlier analysis of around 540 of the donors, 276 Gb of sequence data and about 110 million unique TCR beta sequences from about 179 million T cells were reported. Every discovery cohort repertoire had been produced on one sequencing platform. In an earlier analysis of 500 to 650 of the donors, high-throughput TCR beta sequencing was used to judge whether each TCR beta V gene segment behaved as functional or pseudogenic. HLA typing covered class I and class II loci at four-digit resolution. Because of strong linkage in the cohort, roughly five DR-DQ haplotypes were treated as single units for association and clustering. A later analysis re-examined previously published TCR beta repertoires from just over 650 donors and added high-resolution HLA genotyping to investigate patterns of TCR occurrence. Using immunosequencing, the study profiled T cell repertoires from 640 or so subjects and related those repertoires to cytomegalovirus serostatus. Besides the first cohort of around 700 subjects, a separate validation cohort made up of roughly 130 different subjects was used. An early release covering about 600 HLA-typed donors comprised 250 to 350 gigabases of sequencing data and 85 million to 100 million unique TCR sequences. The genetic ancestry cluster associated with self-reported Caucasian donors included about four fifths of the roughly 410 genotyped donors. High-throughput TCR immunosequencing, statistical association of individual TCRs with disease status, and machine learning were combined to predict cytomegalovirus infection status. A later genetic analysis used genome-wide SNP genotypes for about 55% of the 666 donors, treating that subset as a discovery cohort. The aim of the study was to test whether cataloging public T cell receptors could identify signatures of past pathogen exposure. Among some 410 genotyped donors of the cohort, an average of about 240,000 unique TCR beta nucleotide sequences were sequenced per donor, roughly 18% of them non-productive. Rather than drawing on any new phenotypic data, the later analysis identified candidate immune exposures from TCR beta sequences and the way those sequences occurred across donors. Alongside the repertoire data, information on donor age, sex, ethnicity and CMV serostatus was compiled. The number of typed donors differed by locus: about 629-630 for A, B, C, DRB1 and DQB1; 500 to 550 for DQA1; over 600 for DPA1; and some 430 for DPB1. General study outcomes and caveats: The only immune exposure information available for the cohort was CMV serostatus. Roughly uniform sequencing depth across donors was assumed in presence/absence analyses, although this assumption may not hold. A total of fewer than 200 TCR beta chains were listed by the study as associated with cytomegalovirus. HLA typing was unavailable for some donors at each locus, so association tests used only the typed subset. A further reported finding was that TCR beta sequences accurately predicted the HLA-A and HLA-B alleles for most subjects in the first cohort. The 87-base-pair reads could not distinguish some IMGT-functional V segments, including TRBV6-2 and TRBV6-3, so those segments were excluded. Cytomegalovirus status was reported to be diagnosed by the classifier with high specificity and sensitivity in both the original and validation cohorts. A cluster of highly shared sequence variants was judged likely to represent a technical artifact of the sequencing pipeline. A later analysis reported that several top co-occurrence clusters appeared linked to parvovirus B19, influenza, CMV and Epstein-Barr virus. An association between a missense DCLRE1C variant and V-gene and J-gene trimming of TCR beta chains was found in a later genetic analysis and replicated in an independent cohort. The cohort was sequenced for TCR beta chains only, and without alpha or paired-chain data the features that could be detected were limited. Assigning TCR associations to individual alleles was difficult when HLA alleles, especially DR and DQ, strongly co-occurred. In vitro tests confirmed that three of the cytomegalovirus-associated TCR beta chains recognize cytomegalovirus antigens. It was suggested by the authors that the approach could potentially be generalized to other disease states and immunological phenotypes. While some public TCRs were present in many individuals, most TCR sequences turned up only very rarely across donors. In an earlier analysis of under 600 of the donors, most TCR beta V segments were observed in productive rearrangements about 87% or about 30% of the time, broadly matching IMGT annotations. In a later analysis, HLA-associated TCR beta chains were found to be more clonally expanded and to have lower generation probabilities than equally common non-associated chains. Because counts were too low, roughly 17 rarely observed V segments, including chromosome 9 orphons, were left out of the earlier analysis of 587 of the donors. In a later analysis, some 17,000 TCR beta sequences were associated with specific HLA alleles at a false discovery rate of 0.05. Linkage disequilibrium might explain the correlated functional status among segregating V segments, but an unknown experimental factor could not be ruled out. In a later analysis, most CMV-associated TCR beta chains were found to appear HLA-restricted, with HLA associations seemingly driven largely by CMV exposure. A later genetic analysis reported fewer N-insertions in productive TCRs among donors in an Asian-associated ancestry cluster than the roughly 690-donor mean. In a later analysis, the rate of TCR association differed among HLA loci, with DRB1 alleles having the most associated TCRs and HLA-C alleles having the fewest.

In total, about 650 healthy bone marrow donors made up the cohort. Cohort members were all nominally healthy when sampled, although unrecorded immune exposures were likely present. The donor was CMV seropositive and was included in the group of 270 or so seropositive cohort members. Each donor provided a peripheral blood sample, and peripheral blood mononuclear cells were used for TCR beta sequencing. Genomic DNA was extracted from the blood cell samples with the Qiagen DNeasy Blood Extraction Kit. Sequencing was carried out using PBMCs. This chain is built from TRBV7-2 and TRBJ1-6; 8 bases in the middle match TRBD1. The origin of this receptor is a woman aged 50 to 60 in good health and CMV-seropositive. CDR3 region: CASSMDRVALHF. The DNA is as follows: TGTGCCAGCAGCATGGACAGGGTGGCCCTCCACTTT.